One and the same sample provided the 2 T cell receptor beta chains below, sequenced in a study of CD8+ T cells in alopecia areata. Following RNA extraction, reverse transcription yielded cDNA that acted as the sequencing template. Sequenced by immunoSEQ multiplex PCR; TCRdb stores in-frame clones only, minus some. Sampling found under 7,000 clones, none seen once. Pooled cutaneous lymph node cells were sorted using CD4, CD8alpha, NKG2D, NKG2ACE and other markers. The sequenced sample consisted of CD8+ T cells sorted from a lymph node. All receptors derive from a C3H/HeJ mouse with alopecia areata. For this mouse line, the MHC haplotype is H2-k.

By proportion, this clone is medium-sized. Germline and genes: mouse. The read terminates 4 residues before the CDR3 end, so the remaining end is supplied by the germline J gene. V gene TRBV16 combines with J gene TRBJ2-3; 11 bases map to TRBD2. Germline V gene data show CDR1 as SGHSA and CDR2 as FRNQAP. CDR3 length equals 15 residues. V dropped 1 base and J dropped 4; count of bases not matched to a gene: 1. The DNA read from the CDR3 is TGTGCAAGCAGCTTAGGACTGGGGGGGACAGAA. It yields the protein CASSLGLGGTE. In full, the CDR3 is CASSLGLGGTETLYF.

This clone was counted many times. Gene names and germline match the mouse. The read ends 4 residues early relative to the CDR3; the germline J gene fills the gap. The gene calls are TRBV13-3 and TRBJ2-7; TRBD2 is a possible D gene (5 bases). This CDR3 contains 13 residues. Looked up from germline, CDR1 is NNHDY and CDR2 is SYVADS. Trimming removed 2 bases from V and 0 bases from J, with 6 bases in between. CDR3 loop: CASSELASYEQYF. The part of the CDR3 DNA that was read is TGTGCCAGCAGTGAACTGGCCTCCTAT.